This T cell receptor beta chain was identified during a study of T cell changes during pregnancy in multiple sclerosis. CDR3 size: 13 residues. Germline assignment: CDR1 SGHTA and CDR2 FQGNSA. V was cut by 6 bases and J by 7 bases, with 12 bases left in between. Measured with immunoSEQ multiplex PCR; TCRdb has only the in-frame clones, and not every one. Among around 32,000 clones listed, roughly 87% were seen once. The TCR sequence derives from a female donor with multiple sclerosis, enrolled in a pregnancy study. The source was CD8+ T cells from peripheral blood mononuclear cells, collected in the third trimester of pregnancy. This chain uses TRBV7-2 with TRBJ1-4; D perhaps matches TRBD1 (6 bases). Written as DNA, the CDR3 is TGTGCCAGCAGAACAGGGCCCAGTGAAAAACTGTTTTTT. It encodes CASRTGPSEKLFF.